This T cell receptor beta chain stems from a study of blood T cell repertoires in COVID-19. The CDR3 spans 14 residues. Trimming cost V 3 bases and J 6 bases; bases outside gene matches: 8. Germline V gene lookup returns CDR1 MGHRA and CDR2 YSYEKL. Method: immunoSEQ multiplex PCR; TCRdb's copy keeps in-frame clones and lacks some. The data show a few hundred thousand clones, approximately 86% seen once. The sequence was obtained from a human donor in a cohort sampled during active COVID-19. The genes are TRBV4-1 and TRBJ2-7, with TRBD2 matching 7 bases. The sample was peripheral blood. The DNA for the CDR3 is TGCGCCAGCAGCCAGGTGACTAGCATGGGCGAGCAGTACTTC. It translates to CASSQVTSMGEQYF.